This T cell receptor beta chain was sequenced for a study of T cell responses to AZD1222 COVID-19 vaccine (dated by TCRdb to about 2021). Background on the whole study: TCR sequencing covered over 230 trial participants: about 210 given two doses of AZD1222 and approximately 26 given two doses of MenACWY control vaccine. Trial participants were enrolled by age into 18-55, 56-69 and 70-plus year subgroups, with about 150, 28 and 57 TCR-sequenced participants respectively. Results and caveats for the whole study, not just this receptor: Nearly half of unique spike-specific TCRs reportedly recognized epitopes outside regions mutated in the B.1.351 and B.1.1.7 variants. Because no day 14 peak-response samples were available, the repertoires could be characterized only after the peak T cell response. After two AZD1222 doses, spike-specific TCR breadth and depth were significantly higher than at day 0 and than in MenACWY recipients. Conclusions about previously exposed vaccinees are limited, since just five to seven AZD1222 recipients were seropositive for SARS-CoV-2 at baseline. The 56-69-year group was small, and its depth increase did not reach significance, likely because of low power. Participants were mostly white British and included more females than males, and it was suggested by the authors that clonal diversity may have been underestimated. Vaccine-associated CD4 TCRs spanned the whole spike protein, with dominant responses in regions 160-218 and 743-854.

In the case of this clone: The clone's antigen remains unknown. Base-call qualities are not available, and no considerably larger clone is one nucleotide away.

What the time point label conveys for this sample: about 28 days (+/-7) after the second vaccine dose. AZD1222 recipients with second doses at about 4 weeks or about 12 weeks were pooled, because spike-specific TCR depth and breadth did not differ between schedules. Samples from vaccinated people were obtained from the UK trials COV001 and COV002, which included a single-blind randomized controlled phase 2/3 trial of AZD1222 (ChAdOx1 nCoV-19) in healthy adults. Trial participant PBMC samples were collected at day 0 and day 28 after the second dose for TCRbeta chain sequencing. Taken from the germline V gene, the CDR1 and CDR2 loops are MDHEN and SYDVKM. The CDR3 runs 17 residues from the cysteine to the phenylalanine. The retained sequence is limited to the CDR3, 51 bases, with the frame set at the first base. The junction shows trimming of 2 bases on V and 6 bases on J, plus 20 bases between the germline ends.

The CDR3 regions of human TCRbeta chains were analyzed by immunosequencing. On the authors' methods: TCRs in the repertoires were compared against a reference library of SARS-CoV-2-specific TCRs that had been generated with the MIRA antigen-specificity platform. Breadth meant the fraction of unique TCRs that were SARS-CoV-2-associated, whereas depth meant the fraction of total T cells that were SARS-CoV-2-associated. Using the MIRA data, every spike-specific TCR was mapped to the spike region that the TCR reacted to and assigned to either a CD4 or a CD8 class. Log10-transformed breadth and depth values were compared by one-way ANOVA with Sidak's multiple comparisons tests. TCRdb stores this immuneACCESS table with in-frame sequences only. Part of the clones is absent; in the studies checked, under half of the shortfall reflects unresolved V genes, and no reason is known for the rest. Clone size and V and J calls were adopted from that table, with D and trimming inferred from the DNA. This sample gives some 130,000 clones in total; 90% to 95% of them show up just once. 6.5% to 8.5% of the sample is taken by the ten largest.

The specimen comprised peripheral blood, sampled 28 days after the second AZD1222 dose. The V and J genes are TRBV28 and TRBJ1-5; the D segment could be TRBD1, given 5 matching bases. The sequence derives from an adult who received the AZD1222 COVID-19 vaccine. The CDR3 protein: CASSLTHRRTLGQPQHF. The nucleotides read TGTGCCAGCAGTTTAACCCACAGGCGAACTCTAGGTCAGCCCCAGCATTTT.